The clone carrying this T cell receptor beta chain rates as medium-sized (0.01 to 0.1%). Its target is not known. This entry is derived from a study of PD-1 blockade in classical Hodgkin lymphoma. Study observations and caveats: At baseline, newly diagnosed patients reportedly showed less TCR diversity than healthy donors. TCR diversity in CD4+, not CD8+, cells rose significantly by C4D1.

Each of the patients experienced relapse following autologous stem cell transplantation, and their brentuximab vedotin exposure differed. Germline CDR1 reads SGHDN; CDR2 reads FVKESK. The CDR3 extends over 12 amino acids. Trimming shortened V by 5 bases and J by 10 bases, and 14 bases separated the two germline ends. Using immunoSEQ multiplex PCR, the repertoire was profiled, and TCRdb retains in-frame clones only, with some absent. The sample shows about 41,000 clones, roughly 70% of them seen only once. This clonotype originated in a human donor with classical Hodgkin lymphoma. The gene calls are TRBV14 and TRBJ1-1, with D unclear. The sequences come from peripheral blood mononuclear cells (PBMCs), collected at baseline. The CDR3 loop is CASSSLAMRAFF. In DNA, the CDR3 is TGTGCCAGCAGCTCGCTTGCCATGAGAGCTTTCTTT.